This T cell receptor (beta chain) is from a study of control samples from healthy donors and cancer patients. TCRdb keeps only in-frame clones here, not all; method: immunoSEQ multiplex PCR. The table has about 65,000 clones, less than 95% seen once. This CDR3 has 13 amino acids. The junction had 1 base not matched to a gene; V was cut back by 8 bases and J by 2 bases. The rearrangement uses TRBV12-3 or TRBV12-4 and TRBJ2-1, with TRBD2 identical over 9 bases. The receptor comes from a woman in her forties or fifties with colorectal cancer. Material: PBMCs. The CDR3 nucleotides read TGTGCCAGCCGGACTAGCGCCTACAATGAGCAGTTCTTC. This gives the protein CASRTSAYNEQFF.